Listed below are T cell receptor beta chains from one sample, sequenced in a study of chemoradiotherapy in HPV16-positive cancers. TCRdb keeps only in-frame clones here, not all; method: immunoSEQ multiplex PCR. The top ten clones hold around 3.1% of a sample with roughly 32,000 clones, 89% of them seen once. The specimen was blood, collected from a patient who underwent chemoradiotherapy. The receptors stem from a human donor with HPV-associated anogenital cancer. The CDR3 runs from the conserved cysteine through the conserved F or W. Fields, in order: V gene, clone size, D gene, J gene, CDR3 protein, CDR3 DNA. A D gene is named only where the DNA matches it firmly. Some rows mark clone size as missing; the rest say once, few, many or name a class of expanded clone.

V: TRBV7-8
size: .
D: .
J: TRBJ1-5
CDR3: CASSLGAAIGQPQHF
DNA: TGTGCCAGCAGCTTAGGGGCGGCGATCGGACAGCCCCAGCATTTT

V: TRBV6-5
size: .
D: TRBD1
J: TRBJ2-7
CDR3: CASRRLQGSYEQYF
DNA: TGTGCCAGCAGGAGATTACAGGGGTCCTACGAGCAGTACTTC

V: TRBV11-2
size: .
D: .
J: TRBJ1-6
CDR3: CASSLDLYGGRNSPLHF
DNA: TGTGCCAGCAGCTTAGATTTATATGGGGGCAGGAATTCACCCCTCCACTTT

V: TRBV9
size: once
D: .
J: TRBJ1-1
CDR3: CASSVVPTGGGETEAFF
DNA: TGTGCCAGCAGCGTAGTCCCGACCGGGGGGGGAGAGACTGAAGCTTTCTTT

V: TRBV29-1
size: .
D: TRBD1
J: TRBJ1-2
CDR3: CSVARGDSYTF
DNA: TGCAGCGTTGCCAGGGGGGATAGCTACACCTTC

V: TRBV7-8
size: .
D: .
J: TRBJ2-5
CDR3: CASSLDSGQPRDF
DNA: TGTGCCAGCAGCTTAGATAGTGGACAGCCTCGGGACTTC

V: TRBV13
size: .
D: TRBD2
J: TRBJ2-1
CDR3: CASSLGPLTSGDNEQFF
DNA: TGTGCCAGCAGCTTAGGGCCCCTAACTAGCGGGGACAATGAGCAGTTCTTC

V: TRBV6-5
size: .
D: .
J: TRBJ1-4
CDR3: CASSTGPPGTKLFF
DNA: TGTGCCAGCAGTACAGGGCCACCAGGAACGAAACTGTTTTTT

V: TRBV7-8
size: .
D: .
J: TRBJ2-5
CDR3: CASSPQGLQETQYF
DNA: TGTGCCAGCAGCCCCCAGGGGCTCCAAGAGACCCAGTACTTC

V: TRBV10-1
size: .
D: TRBD2
J: TRBJ2-7
CDR3: CASSVGTSGPGEQYF
DNA: TGCGCCAGCAGTGTTGGGACTAGCGGGCCGGGCGAGCAGTACTTC

V: TRBV23-1
size: .
D: TRBD1
J: TRBJ2-1
CDR3: CASSRDRRSYNEQFF
DNA: TGCGCCAGCAGTCGGGACAGGCGCTCCTACAATGAGCAGTTCTTC

V: TRBV2
size: .
D: TRBD1
J: TRBJ2-3
CDR3: CASSGLDRVETDTQYF
DNA: TGTGCCAGCAGTGGACTCGACAGGGTTGAAACAGATACGCAGTATTTT

V: TRBV27
size: .
D: .
J: TRBJ1-6
CDR3: CASSSQGIRNSPLHF
DNA: TGTGCCAGCAGCTCCCAGGGGATTAGGAATTCACCCCTCCACTTT

V: TRBV5-8
size: .
D: .
J: TRBJ1-1
CDR3: CASSLGRLEAFF
DNA: TGTGCCAGCAGCTTGGGCAGGCTTGAAGCTTTCTTT

V: TRBV12-5
size: .
D: .
J: TRBJ2-7
CDR3: CASGLATKEQYF
DNA: TGTGCTAGTGGTTTGGCTACAAAAGAGCAGTACTTC

V: TRBV7-9
size: .
D: TRBD1
J: TRBJ2-1
CDR3: CASSRDSDYNEQFF
DNA: TGTGCCAGCAGCCGGGACAGCGATTACAATGAGCAGTTCTTC

V: TRBV27
size: .
D: .
J: TRBJ1-3
CDR3: CASSLSRETGNTIYF
DNA: TGTGCCAGCAGTTTAAGCCGGGAGACCGGAAACACCATATATTTT

V: TRBV27
size: .
D: .
J: TRBJ2-1
CDR3: CASSDFSYEQFF
DNA: TGTGCCAGCAGCGATTTTTCCTATGAGCAGTTCTTC

V: TRBV11-2
size: .
D: .
J: TRBJ2-7
CDR3: CASSIGLTYEQYF
DNA: TGTGCCAGCAGCATCGGACTCACCTACGAGCAGTACTTC

V: TRBV25-1
size: .
D: .
J: TRBJ2-7
CDR3: CASSESYEQYF
DNA: TGTGCCAGCAGTGAATCCTACGAGCAGTACTTC

V: TRBV28
size: .
D: .
J: TRBJ1-4
CDR3: CASGSWDEKLFF
DNA: TGTGCCAGCGGCTCCTGGGATGAAAAACTGTTTTTT

V: TRBV30
size: once
D: TRBD2
J: TRBJ2-3
CDR3: CAWNILAGTDTQYF
DNA: TGTGCCTGGAACATACTAGCGGGCACAGATACGCAGTATTTT

V: TRBV11-2
size: .
D: TRBD2
J: TRBJ2-1
CDR3: CASSLDVAGVGEQFF
DNA: TGTGCCAGCAGCTTGGACGTAGCGGGAGTGGGGGAGCAGTTCTTC

V: TRBV12-5
size: .
D: .
J: TRBJ2-3
CDR3: CASGLAGPSTDTQYF
DNA: TGTGCTAGTGGTTTGGCGGGCCCTAGCACAGATACGCAGTATTTT

V: TRBV6-6
size: .
D: .
J: TRBJ1-1
CDR3: CASSAWAEAFF
DNA: TGTGCCAGCAGTGCCTGGGCGGAAGCTTTCTTT

V: TRBV9
size: .
D: .
J: TRBJ2-7
CDR3: CASSPNPQLGYEQYF
DNA: TGTGCCAGCAGCCCAAACCCACAGCTGGGGTACGAGCAGTACTTC

V: TRBV4-1
size: .
D: TRBD1
J: TRBJ2-2
CDR3: CASSQDVGQGGTGELFF
DNA: TGCGCCAGCAGCCAAGACGTGGGACAGGGTGGCACCGGGGAGCTGTTTTTT

V: TRBV10-3
size: .
D: TRBD1
J: TRBJ2-7
CDR3: CAISPSGQGSEQYF
DNA: TGTGCCATCTCTCCTTCTGGACAGGGCAGCGAGCAGTACTTC

V: TRBV25-1
size: .
D: .
J: TRBJ1-6
CDR3: CASSTTTGYNSPLHF
DNA: TGTGCCAGCAGTACCACGACAGGTTATAATTCACCCCTCCACTTT

V: TRBV2
size: .
D: .
J: TRBJ1-2
CDR3: CATGGNYGYTF
DNA: TGTGCCACCGGGGGAAACTATGGCTACACCTTC

V: TRBV9
size: .
D: .
J: TRBJ2-7
CDR3: CASSVTGSGEQYF
DNA: TGTGCCAGCAGCGTAACGGGTTCGGGTGAGCAGTACTTC

V: TRBV6-5
size: .
D: .
J: TRBJ2-7
CDR3: CASSYGTGEGEQYF
DNA: TGTGCCAGCAGTTACGGAACGGGAGAGGGCGAGCAGTACTTC

V: TRBV6-1
size: .
D: .
J: TRBJ1-5
CDR3: CASQGVTNQPQHF
DNA: TGTGCCAGCCAAGGGGTCACCAATCAGCCCCAGCATTTT

V: TRBV10-2
size: .
D: TRBD1
J: TRBJ2-1
CDR3: CASYQGTGAGNEQFF
DNA: TGCGCCAGCTATCAGGGGACAGGGGCCGGCAATGAGCAGTTCTTC

V: TRBV5-4
size: .
D: .
J: TRBJ1-1
CDR3: CASSLARANTEAFF
DNA: TGTGCCAGCAGCTTGGCCAGGGCGAACACTGAAGCTTTCTTT

V: TRBV14
size: .
D: .
J: TRBJ2-7
CDR3: CASSSAYEQYF
DNA: TGTGCCAGCAGCTCGGCCTACGAGCAGTACTTC

V: TRBV6-5
size: .
D: .
J: TRBJ2-3
CDR3: CASSYSGSESTDTQYF
DNA: TGTGCCAGCAGTTACTCTGGTAGCGAGAGCACAGATACGCAGTATTTT

V: TRBV7-9
size: .
D: .
J: TRBJ1-3
CDR3: CASSSGRSSSGNTIYF
DNA: TGTGCCAGCAGCTCTGGGAGGTCCTCCTCTGGAAACACCATATATTTT

V: TRBV4-1
size: .
D: TRBD2
J: TRBJ2-1
CDR3: CASSPSWRGGHDEQFF
DNA: TGCGCCAGCAGCCCGTCTTGGCGGGGGGGCCATGATGAGCAGTTCTTC

V: TRBV7-8
size: .
D: TRBD2
J: TRBJ2-3
CDR3: CASSVSGLAGGAERTDTQYF
DNA: TGTGCCAGCAGCGTATCGGGACTAGCGGGGGGGGCGGAGCGCACAGATACGCAGTATTTT

V: TRBV7-2
size: .
D: TRBD2
J: TRBJ2-1
CDR3: CASSTTGWSSGSNEQFF
DNA: TGTGCCAGCAGCACGACAGGGTGGTCTAGCGGGAGCAATGAGCAGTTCTTC

V: TRBV10-2
size: .
D: .
J: TRBJ2-7
CDR3: CASSENGGNRGEQYF
DNA: TGCGCCAGCAGTGAGAATGGGGGTAATAGAGGCGAGCAGTACTTC

V: TRBV6-5
size: .
D: .
J: TRBJ2-2
CDR3: CASSFQVNTGELFF
DNA: TGTGCCAGCAGTTTTCAGGTGAACACCGGGGAGCTGTTTTTT

V: TRBV4-2
size: once
D: TRBD2
J: TRBJ2-3
CDR3: CASSQGSGGRPDTQYF
DNA: TGTGCCAGCAGCCAAGGGAGCGGGGGGCGCCCAGATACGCAGTATTTT

V: TRBV9
size: .
D: .
J: TRBJ2-7
CDR3: CASSVGVGYEQYF
DNA: TGTGCCAGCAGCGTGGGGGTAGGCTACGAGCAGTACTTC

V: TRBV7-9
size: .
D: TRBD1
J: TRBJ1-6
CDR3: CASSPGQGAQNSPLHF
DNA: TGTGCCAGCAGCCCCGGACAGGGGGCGCAAAATTCACCCCTCCACTTT

V: TRBV6-4
size: once
D: .
J: TRBJ2-1
CDR3: CASSPVGNNEQFF
DNA: TGTGCCAGCAGTCCCGTCGGGAACAATGAGCAGTTCTTC